The T cell receptor beta chain under discussion was sequenced for a study of blood T cell repertoires in COVID-19. Turning to the study itself: Sample material is recorded as cDNA or gDNA derived from T cells, B-cell-depleted T cells, or PBMCs.

This clone was recorded once. Trimming cost V 1 base and J 6 bases, with 9 bases left between them. CDR3 length: 13 residues. Germline loops: CDR1 MNHNS, CDR2 SASEGT. As processed by the authors: For nucleated cells, counts were estimated from reference gene primer amplification. Assay used: immunoSEQ multiplex PCR; TCRdb lists only in-frame clones, some missing. That table is the source of V, J and clone size, and D and trimming were worked out from the DNA. The data contain roughly 180,000 clones, around 90% of them singletons. Sequencing was carried out using PBMCs or T cells enriched from blood (not recorded which). The clonotype was recovered from a woman aged 25 to 39 who had recovered from COVID-19. The V and J genes are TRBV6-1 and TRBJ1-2, with D possibly being TRBD1 (6 bases). Here the CDR3 reads CASSEEAGDGYTF. The CDR3 bases are TGTGCCAGCAGTGAAGAGGCAGGGGATGGCTACACCTTC.